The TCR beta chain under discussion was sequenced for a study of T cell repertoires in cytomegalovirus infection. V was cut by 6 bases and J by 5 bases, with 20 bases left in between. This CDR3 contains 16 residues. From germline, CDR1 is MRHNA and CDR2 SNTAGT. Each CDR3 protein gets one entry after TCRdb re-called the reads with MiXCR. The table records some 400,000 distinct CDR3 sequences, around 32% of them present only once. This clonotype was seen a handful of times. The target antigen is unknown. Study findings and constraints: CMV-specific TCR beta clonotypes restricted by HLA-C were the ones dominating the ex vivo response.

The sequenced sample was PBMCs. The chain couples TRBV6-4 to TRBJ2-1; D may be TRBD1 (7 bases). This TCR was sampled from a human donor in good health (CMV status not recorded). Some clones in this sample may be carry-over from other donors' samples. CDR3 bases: TGTGCCAGCAGGACAACCTCAGGGGGGATAAACAATGAGCAGTTCTTC. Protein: CASRTTSGGINNEQFF.